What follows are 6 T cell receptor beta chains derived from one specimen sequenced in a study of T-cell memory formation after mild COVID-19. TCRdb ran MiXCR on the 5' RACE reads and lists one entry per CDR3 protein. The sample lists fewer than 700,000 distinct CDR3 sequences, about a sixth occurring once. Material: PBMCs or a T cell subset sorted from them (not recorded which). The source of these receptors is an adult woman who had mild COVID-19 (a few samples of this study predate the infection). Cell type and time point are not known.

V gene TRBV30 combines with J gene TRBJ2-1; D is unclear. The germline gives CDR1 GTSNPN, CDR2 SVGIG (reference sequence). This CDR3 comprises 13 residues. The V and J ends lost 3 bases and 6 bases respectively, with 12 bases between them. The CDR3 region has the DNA TGTGCCTGGAGGCGGCCGCTACTCAATGAGCAGTTCTTC. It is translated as CAWRRPLLNEQFF. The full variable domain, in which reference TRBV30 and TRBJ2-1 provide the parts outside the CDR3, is SQTIHQWPATLVQPVGSPLSLECTVEGTSNPNLYWYRQAAGRGLQLLFYSVGIGQISSEVPQNLSASRPQDRQFILSSKKLLLSDSGFYLCAWRRPLLNEQFFGPGTRLTVL.

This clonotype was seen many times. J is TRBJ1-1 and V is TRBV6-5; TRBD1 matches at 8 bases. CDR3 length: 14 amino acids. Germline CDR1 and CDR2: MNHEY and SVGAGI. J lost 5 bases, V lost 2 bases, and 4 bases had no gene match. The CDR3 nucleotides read TGTGCCAGCAGTTACCTACAGGGGGTAACTGAAGCTTTCTTT. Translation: CASSYLQGVTEAFF.

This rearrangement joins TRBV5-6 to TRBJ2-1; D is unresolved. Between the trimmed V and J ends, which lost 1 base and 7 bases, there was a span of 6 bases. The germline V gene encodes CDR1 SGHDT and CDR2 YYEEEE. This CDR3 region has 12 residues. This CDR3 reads CASSLRFNEQFF. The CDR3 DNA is TGTGCCAGCAGCTTGAGGTTTAATGAGCAGTTCTTC.

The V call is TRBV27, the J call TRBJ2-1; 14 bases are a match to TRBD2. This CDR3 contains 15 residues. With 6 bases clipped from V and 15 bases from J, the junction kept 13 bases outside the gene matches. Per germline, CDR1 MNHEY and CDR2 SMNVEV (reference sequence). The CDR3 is CASSPGTSGSALLFF. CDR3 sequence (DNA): TGTGCCAGCAGCCCCGGGACTAGCGGGAGCGCGCTTCTGTTCTTC.

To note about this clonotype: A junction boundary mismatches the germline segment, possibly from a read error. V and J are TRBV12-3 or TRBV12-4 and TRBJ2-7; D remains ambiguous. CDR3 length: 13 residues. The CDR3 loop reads CARSSQVVYEQYF. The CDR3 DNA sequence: TGTGCCAGAAGTTCCCAGGTGGTTTACGAGCAGTACTTC.

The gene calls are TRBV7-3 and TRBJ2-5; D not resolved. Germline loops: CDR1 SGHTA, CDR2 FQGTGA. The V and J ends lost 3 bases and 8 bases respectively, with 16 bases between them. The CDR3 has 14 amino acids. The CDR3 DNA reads TGTGCCAGCAGCTTCGCGGCAGCCGCTAGAACCCAGTACTTC. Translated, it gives CASSFAAAARTQYF.